This entry concerns a single TCR beta chain. No antigen is known for it. The CDR3 totals 17 residues. V lost 3 bases, J lost 7 bases, and 19 bases lay in between. CDR1 and CDR2 from the germline V gene are MNHNS and SASEGT. This sample was taken from a study of chemoradiotherapy in HPV16-positive cancers. Study outcomes and limitations: Non-HPV-specific T cells did not expand in tumors during treatment, whereas candidate HPV-specific clones and E7-related motifs did.

Only in-frame clones appear in the TCRdb table, and some are missing; sequencing was by immunoSEQ multiplex PCR. The top ten clones hold around 27% of a sample with under 3,000 clones, 71% of them seen once. Samples were taken several times over chemoradiotherapy. V and J are TRBV6-1 and TRBJ1-6, with D hard to call. This TCR was sampled from a human donor with HPV-associated anogenital cancer. The specimen comprised tumor tissue, sampled from a patient who underwent chemoradiotherapy. Written as DNA, the CDR3 is TGTGCCAGCAGTGACGGCAGTCTCTCCCAATCCAATTCACCCCTCCACTTT. Its translation is CASSDGSLSQSNSPLHF.